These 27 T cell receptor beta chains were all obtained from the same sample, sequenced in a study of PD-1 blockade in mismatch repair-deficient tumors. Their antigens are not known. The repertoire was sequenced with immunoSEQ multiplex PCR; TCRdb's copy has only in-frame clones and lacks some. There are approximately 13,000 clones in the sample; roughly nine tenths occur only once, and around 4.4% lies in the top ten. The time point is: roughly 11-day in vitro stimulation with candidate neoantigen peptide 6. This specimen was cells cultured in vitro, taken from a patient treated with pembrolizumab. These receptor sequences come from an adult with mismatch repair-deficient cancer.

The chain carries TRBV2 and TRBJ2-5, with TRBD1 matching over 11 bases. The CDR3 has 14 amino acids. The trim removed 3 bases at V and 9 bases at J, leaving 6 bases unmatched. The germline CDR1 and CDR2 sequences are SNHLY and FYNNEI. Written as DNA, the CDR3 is TGTGCCAGCAGTGAGGACAGGGGGCCGGGTCCCCAGTACTTC. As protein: CASSEDRGPGPQYF.

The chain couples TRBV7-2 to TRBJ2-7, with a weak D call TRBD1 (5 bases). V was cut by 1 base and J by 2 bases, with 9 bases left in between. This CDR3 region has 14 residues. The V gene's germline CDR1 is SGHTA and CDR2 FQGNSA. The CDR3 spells CASSLVAGTYEQYF. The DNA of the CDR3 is TGTGCCAGCAGCTTAGTGGCAGGGACCTACGAGCAGTACTTC.

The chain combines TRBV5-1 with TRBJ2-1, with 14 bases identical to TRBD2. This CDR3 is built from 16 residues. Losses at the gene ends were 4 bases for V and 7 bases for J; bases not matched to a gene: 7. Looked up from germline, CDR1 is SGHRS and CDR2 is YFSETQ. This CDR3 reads CASSTVGLAGENEQFF. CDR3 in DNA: TGCGCCAGCAGCACGGTGGGACTAGCGGGAGAAAATGAGCAGTTCTTC.

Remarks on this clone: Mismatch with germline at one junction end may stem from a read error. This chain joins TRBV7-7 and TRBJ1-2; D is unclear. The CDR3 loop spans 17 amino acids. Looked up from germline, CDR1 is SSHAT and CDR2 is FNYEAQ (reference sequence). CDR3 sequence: CASSLKVQTINPYGYTF. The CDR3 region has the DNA TGTGCTAGCAGCCTTAAAGTGCAAACCATCAACCCTTATGGCTACACCTTC.

CDR3 nucleotides: TGTGCCAGCAGCTCCCGGCATTCGAACACCGGGGAGCTGTTTTTT. Amino acid sequence: CASSSRHSNTGELFF. This chain uses TRBV11-3 with TRBJ2-2; D is undetermined. The V and J ends lost 4 bases and 0 bases respectively, with 9 bases between them. Germline CDR1 and CDR2: SGHNT and YENEEA. The CDR3 covers 15 residues.

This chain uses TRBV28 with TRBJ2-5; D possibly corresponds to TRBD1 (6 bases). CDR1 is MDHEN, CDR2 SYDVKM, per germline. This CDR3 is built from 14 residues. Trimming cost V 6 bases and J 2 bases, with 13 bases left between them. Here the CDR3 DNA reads TGTGCCAGCAGAGTAAGGGGGATTCAAGAGACCCAGTACTTC. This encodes CASRVRGIQETQYF.

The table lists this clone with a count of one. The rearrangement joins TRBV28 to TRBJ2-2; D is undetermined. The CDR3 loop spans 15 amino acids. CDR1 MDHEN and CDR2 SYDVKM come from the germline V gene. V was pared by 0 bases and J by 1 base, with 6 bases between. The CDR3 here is CASSLWSQNTGELFF. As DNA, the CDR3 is TGTGCCAGCAGTTTATGGAGCCAGAACACCGGGGAGCTGTTTTTT.

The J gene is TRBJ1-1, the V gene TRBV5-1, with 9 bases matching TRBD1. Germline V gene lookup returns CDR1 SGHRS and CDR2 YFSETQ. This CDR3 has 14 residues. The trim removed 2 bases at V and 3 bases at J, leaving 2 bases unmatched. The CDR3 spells CASSFRTGDTEAFF. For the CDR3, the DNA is TGCGCCAGCAGCTTCCGGACAGGGGACACTGAAGCTTTCTTT.

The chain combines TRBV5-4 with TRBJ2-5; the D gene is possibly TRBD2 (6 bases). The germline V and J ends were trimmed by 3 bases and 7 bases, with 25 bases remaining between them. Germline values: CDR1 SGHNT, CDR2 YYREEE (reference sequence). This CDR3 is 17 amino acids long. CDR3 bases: TGTGCCAGCAGCTCCCCGATCGGAGGGGCCTTGGGGGGGACCCAGTACTTC. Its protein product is CASSSPIGGALGGTQYF.

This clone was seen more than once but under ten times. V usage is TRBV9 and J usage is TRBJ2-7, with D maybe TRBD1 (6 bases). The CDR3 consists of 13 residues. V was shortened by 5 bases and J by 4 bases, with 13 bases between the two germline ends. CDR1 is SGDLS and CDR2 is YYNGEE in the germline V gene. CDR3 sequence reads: CASSGTGQYEQYF. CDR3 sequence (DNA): TGTGCCAGCAGTGGAACGGGACAATACGAGCAGTACTTC.

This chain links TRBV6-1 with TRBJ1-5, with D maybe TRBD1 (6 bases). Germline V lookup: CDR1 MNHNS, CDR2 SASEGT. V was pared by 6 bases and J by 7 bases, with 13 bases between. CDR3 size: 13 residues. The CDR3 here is CASREGQWQPQHF. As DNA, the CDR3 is TGTGCCAGCAGGGAGGGACAATGGCAGCCCCAGCATTTT.

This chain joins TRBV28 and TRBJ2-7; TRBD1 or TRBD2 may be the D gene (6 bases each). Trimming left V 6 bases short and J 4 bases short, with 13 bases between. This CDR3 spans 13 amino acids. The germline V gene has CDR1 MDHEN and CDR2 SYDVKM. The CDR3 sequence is CASSGGWGYEQYF. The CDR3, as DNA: TGTGCCAGCAGCGGGGGCTGGGGTTACGAGCAGTACTTC. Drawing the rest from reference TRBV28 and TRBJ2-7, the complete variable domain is DVKVTQSSRYLVKRTGEKVFLECVQDMDHENMFWYRQDPGLGLRLIYFSYDVKMKEKGDIPEGYSVSREKKERFSLILESASTNQTSMYLCASSGGWGYEQYFGPGTRLTVT.

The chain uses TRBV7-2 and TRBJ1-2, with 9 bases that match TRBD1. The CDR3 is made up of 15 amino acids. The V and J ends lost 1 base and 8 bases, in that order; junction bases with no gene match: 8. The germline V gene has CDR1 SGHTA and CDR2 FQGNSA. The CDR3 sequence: CASSLEGTGPQGYTF. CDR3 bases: TGTGCCAGCAGCTTAGAGGGGACAGGGCCGCAAGGCTACACCTTC.

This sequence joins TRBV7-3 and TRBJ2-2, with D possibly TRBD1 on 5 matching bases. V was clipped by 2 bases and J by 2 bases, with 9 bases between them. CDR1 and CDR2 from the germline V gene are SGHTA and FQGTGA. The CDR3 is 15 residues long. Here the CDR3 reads CASSLYDSNTGELFF. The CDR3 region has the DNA TGTGCCAGCAGCTTATACGACAGCAACACCGGGGAGCTGTTTTTT. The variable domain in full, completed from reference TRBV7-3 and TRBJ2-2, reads GAGVSQTPSNKVTEKGKYVELRCDPISGHTALYWYRQSLGQGPEFLIYFQGTGAADDSGLPNDRFFAVRPEGSVSTLKIQRTERGDSAVYLCASSLYDSNTGELFFGEGSRLTVL.

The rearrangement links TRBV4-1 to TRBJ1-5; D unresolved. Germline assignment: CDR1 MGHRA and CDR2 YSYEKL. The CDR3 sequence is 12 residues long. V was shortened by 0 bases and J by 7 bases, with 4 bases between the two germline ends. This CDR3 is CASSQDRQPQHF. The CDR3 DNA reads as TGCGCCAGCAGCCAAGATCGACAGCCCCAGCATTTT.

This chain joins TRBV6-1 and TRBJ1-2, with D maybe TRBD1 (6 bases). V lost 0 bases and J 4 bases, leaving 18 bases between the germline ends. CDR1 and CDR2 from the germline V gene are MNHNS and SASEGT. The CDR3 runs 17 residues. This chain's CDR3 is CASSEALPGGLVYGYTF. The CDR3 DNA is TGTGCCAGCAGTGAAGCGCTTCCTGGGGGGCTGGTCTATGGCTACACCTTC.

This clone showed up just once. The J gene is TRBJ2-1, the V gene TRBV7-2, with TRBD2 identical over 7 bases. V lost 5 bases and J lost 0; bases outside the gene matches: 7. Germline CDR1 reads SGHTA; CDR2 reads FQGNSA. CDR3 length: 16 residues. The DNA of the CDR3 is TGTGCCAGCAGCCCCGGAGGCGGGAGCTCCTACAATGAGCAGTTCTTC. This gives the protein CASSPGGGSSYNEQFF.

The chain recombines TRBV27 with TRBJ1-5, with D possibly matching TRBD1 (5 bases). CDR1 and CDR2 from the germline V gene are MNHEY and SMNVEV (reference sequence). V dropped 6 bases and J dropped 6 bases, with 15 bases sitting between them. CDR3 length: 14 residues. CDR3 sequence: CASSFAGVSQPQHF. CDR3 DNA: TGTGCCAGCAGCTTTGCGGGGGTTAGTCAGCCCCAGCATTTT.

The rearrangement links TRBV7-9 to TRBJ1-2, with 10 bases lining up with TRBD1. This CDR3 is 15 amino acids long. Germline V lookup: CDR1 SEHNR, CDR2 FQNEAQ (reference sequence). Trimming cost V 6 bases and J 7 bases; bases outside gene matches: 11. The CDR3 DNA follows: TGTGCCAGCAGGAAGCCGGGACAGGGGACGGGTGGCTACACCTTC. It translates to CASRKPGQGTGGYTF.

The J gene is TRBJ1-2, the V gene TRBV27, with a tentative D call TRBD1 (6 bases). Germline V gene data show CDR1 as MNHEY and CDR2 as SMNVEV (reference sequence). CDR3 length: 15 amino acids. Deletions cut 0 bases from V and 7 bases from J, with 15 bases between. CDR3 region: CASSLSRGGSSGYTF. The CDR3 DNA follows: TGTGCCAGCAGTTTATCCCGAGGGGGGAGCAGTGGCTACACCTTC.

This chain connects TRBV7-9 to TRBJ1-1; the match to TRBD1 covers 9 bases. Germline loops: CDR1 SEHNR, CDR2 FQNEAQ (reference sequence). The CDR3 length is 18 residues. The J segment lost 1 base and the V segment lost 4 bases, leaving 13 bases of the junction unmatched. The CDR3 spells CASSSLLSGQGPNTEAFF. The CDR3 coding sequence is TGTGCCAGCAGCTCACTCCTCTCGGGACAGGGACCGAACACTGAAGCTTTCTTT.

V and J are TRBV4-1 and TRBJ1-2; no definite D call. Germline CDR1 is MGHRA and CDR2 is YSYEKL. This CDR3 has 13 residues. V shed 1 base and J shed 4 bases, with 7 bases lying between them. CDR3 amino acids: CASSQGLPYGYTF. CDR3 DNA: TGCGCCAGCAGCCAAGGGCTCCCCTATGGCTACACCTTC.

The CDR3 nucleotides read TGTGCCAGCAGCTCGGGACTTTTTTACGAGCAGTACTTC. Translating gives CASSSGLFYEQYF. V is TRBV7-2 and J is TRBJ2-7; tentatively, D is TRBD2 (6 bases). CDR1 and CDR2 from the germline V gene are SGHTA and FQGNSA. This CDR3 comprises 13 residues. Trimming shortened V by 4 bases and J by 4 bases, and 11 bases separated the two germline ends.

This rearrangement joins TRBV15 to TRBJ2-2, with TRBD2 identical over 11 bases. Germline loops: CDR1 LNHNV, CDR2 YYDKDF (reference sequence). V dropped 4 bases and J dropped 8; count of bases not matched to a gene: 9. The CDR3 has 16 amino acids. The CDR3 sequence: CATSKDSGRVGGELFF. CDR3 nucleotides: TGTGCCACCAGCAAGGATAGCGGGAGGGTCGGTGGGGAGCTGTTTTTT.

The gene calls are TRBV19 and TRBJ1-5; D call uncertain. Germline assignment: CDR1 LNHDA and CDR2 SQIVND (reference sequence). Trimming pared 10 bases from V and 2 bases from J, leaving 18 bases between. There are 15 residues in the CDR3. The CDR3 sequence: CATSLRQLGNQPQHF. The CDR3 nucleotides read TGTGCCACCTCACTAAGGCAGCTAGGCAATCAGCCCCAGCATTTT.

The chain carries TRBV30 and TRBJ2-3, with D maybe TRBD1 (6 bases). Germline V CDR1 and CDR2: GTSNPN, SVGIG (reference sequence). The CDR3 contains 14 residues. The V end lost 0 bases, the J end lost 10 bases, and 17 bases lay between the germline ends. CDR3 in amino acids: CAWSVGVGAGAQYF. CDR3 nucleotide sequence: TGTGCCTGGAGTGTAGGGGTGGGGGCAGGGGCGCAGTATTTT.

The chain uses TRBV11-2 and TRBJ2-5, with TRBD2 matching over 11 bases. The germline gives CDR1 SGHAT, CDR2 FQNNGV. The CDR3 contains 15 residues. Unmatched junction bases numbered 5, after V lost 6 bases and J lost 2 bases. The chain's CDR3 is CASRPLAGVQETQYF. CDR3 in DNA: TGTGCCAGCAGACCACTAGCGGGAGTTCAAGAGACCCAGTACTTC.